The rows below give T cell receptor beta chains drawn from one sample of a study of early T cells in non-severe SARS-CoV-2 infection. TCRdb reprocessed the 5' RACE reads with MiXCR, giving one entry per CDR3 protein. The table shows about 40,000 distinct CDR3 sequences, with roughly 4.7% occurring only once. The sequencing sample was made of whole blood. The receptors here all came from an adult who was a healthcare worker with PCR-confirmed SARS-CoV-2 infection or an uninfected control (not recorded which). Each CDR3 is given with its conserved first and last residue. The D gene is left open where the match is weak. Size tells how often a clone was seen (once, few, many) or the class of an expanded clone, and some rows leave it out.

abundance	v_gene	d_gene	j_gene	CDR3nt	CDR3aa
few	TRBV10-3	TRBD2	TRBJ2-7	TGTGCCATCAGTGACAGCGGGGGTACCTACGAGCAGTACTTC	CAISDSGGTYEQYF
.	TRBV6-5	.	TRBJ2-2	TGTGCCAGCAGTTCAGGGGCGCCCTTCACCGGGGAGCTGTTTTTT	CASSSGAPFTGELFF
few	TRBV4-1	TRBD2	TRBJ2-3	TGCGCCAGCAGCCAAGGATGGACTAGCGGGATCACAGATACGCAGTATTTT	CASSQGWTSGITDTQYF
.	TRBV5-8	.	TRBJ1-5	TGTGCCAGCAGCCTAGTCATGGACAGTGTGAGCAATCAGCCCCAGCATTTT	CASSLVMDSVSNQPQHF
few	TRBV11-2	TRBD2	TRBJ2-3	TGTGCCAGCAGCCCCGGGCTAGCGGGCCGCACAGATACGCAGTATTTT	CASSPGLAGRTDTQYF
many	TRBV20-1	.	TRBJ2-7	TGCAGTGCTGGAGACCCCGGGCGGTACGAGCAGTACTTC	CSAGDPGRYEQYF
many	TRBV28	TRBD1	TRBJ2-1	TGTGCCAGCAGTTATCCGGGACAGAGCTACAATGAGCAGTTCTTC	CASSYPGQSYNEQFF
many	TRBV6-5	TRBD2	TRBJ2-3	TGTGCCAGCAGTTACAACCCTAGCGGGTTCGCAGATACGCAGTATTTT	CASSYNPSGFADTQYF
many	TRBV6-5	.	TRBJ2-7	TGTGCCAGCAGTTCCCCTTTAGGTCCTACCGAGCAGTACTTC	CASSSPLGPTEQYF
many	TRBV7-2	.	TRBJ1-1	TGTGCCAGCAGCGCTGGACCGCTGAACACTGAAGCTTTCTTT	CASSAGPLNTEAFF
many	TRBV7-2	TRBD1	TRBJ1-6	TGTGCCAGCAGCTCGTGGACAGGATCACCCCTCCACTTT	CASSSWTGSPLHF
many	TRBV20-1	.	TRBJ2-2	TGCAGTGCTAAAGGGACCGGGGAGCTGTTTTTT	CSAKGTGELFF
.	TRBV7-7	TRBD2	TRBJ2-3	TGTGCTAGCAGCTTAGGTCTAGCGGGAGGCACAGATACGCAGTATTTT	CASSLGLAGGTDTQYF
many	TRBV7-2	.	TRBJ2-5	TGTGCCAGCAGCTTAGGGGGGGCAGTGGAGACCCAGTACTTC	CASSLGGAVETQYF
many	TRBV10-3	.	TRBJ2-2	TGTGCCATCAGTGCCTCAGGGTCCGGGGAGCTGTTTTTT	CAISASGSGELFF
.	TRBV12-3/TRBV12-4	.	TRBJ1-5	TGTGCCAGCAGTTATGACGGGAATAGCAATCAGCCCCAGCATTTT	CASSYDGNSNQPQHF
.	TRBV25-1	.	TRBJ1-4	TGTGCCAGCAGTGACGGGGCTCAGGAAAAACTGTTTTTT	CASSDGAQEKLFF
many	TRBV5-4	.	TRBJ1-1	TGTGCCAGCAGCCGTAGTGAAATTTCGGGGGGGTCTTTCTTT	CASSRSEISGGSFF
many	TRBV20-1	.	TRBJ2-5	TGCAGTGCTAGGGATGGGTTCCAAGAGACCCAGTACTTC	CSARDGFQETQYF
few	TRBV7-8	TRBD1	TRBJ1-4	TGTGCCAGCAGCTTATACAGGGGTAATGAAAAACTGTTTTTT	CASSLYRGNEKLFF
many	TRBV20-1	.	TRBJ2-7	TGCAGTGCCAGCCAACCGGGGGCGCCTGGGCAGTACTTC	CSASQPGAPGQYF
many	TRBV2	.	TRBJ2-2	TGTGCCAGCGGCAAAGGGCATCAAGCCGGGGAGCTGTTTTTT	CASGKGHQAGELFF
many	TRBV27	TRBD2	TRBJ2-1	TGTGCCAGCGGGGTAAGCGGGAACTTTTACAATGAGCAGTTCTTC	CASGVSGNFYNEQFF
many	TRBV12-3/TRBV12-4	TRBD1	TRBJ1-2	TGTGCCAGCAGTTTCCAGGGGGAGAGGGGCTATGGCTACACCTTC	CASSFQGERGYGYTF
many	TRBV29-1	.	TRBJ2-7	TGCAGCGTTATCAGGGGCACCTACGAGCAGTACTTC	CSVIRGTYEQYF
many	TRBV29-1	.	TRBJ2-2	TGCAGCGCCGACGGGACGGGGAACACCGGGGAGCTGTTTTTT	CSADGTGNTGELFF
many	TRBV5-6	TRBD1	TRBJ1-1	TGTGCCAGCAGCGAGACAGGGGGGTTCTTCAGGACTGAAGCTTTCTTT	CASSETGGFFRTEAFF
few	TRBV7-8	.	TRBJ2-7	TGTGCCAGCAGCCCGGGACGGACAGACTACGAGCAGTACTTC	CASSPGRTDYEQYF
many	TRBV20-1	TRBD2	TRBJ2-1	TGCAGTGCTAGAGAGGGGACTAGCTCCTACAATGAGCAGTTCTTC	CSAREGTSSYNEQFF
many	TRBV27	.	TRBJ2-6	TGTGCCAGCAGTCCTATCTCTGGGGCCAACGTCCTGACTTTC	CASSPISGANVLTF
few	TRBV5-6	.	TRBJ2-1	TGTGCCAGCAGCTTTCCGGGACTGGAATTCTACAATGAGCAGTTCTTC	CASSFPGLEFYNEQFF
.	TRBV20-1	TRBD1	TRBJ2-3	TGCAGTGCCGAATCCGGGACAGAAGTCACAGATACGCAGTATTTT	CSAESGTEVTDTQYF
many	TRBV29-1	.	TRBJ1-1	TGCAGCGGAAGTTCGGACACTGAAGCTTTCTTT	CSGSSDTEAFF
many	TRBV19	TRBD1	TRBJ1-4	TGTGCCAGTACCAGGGGGCCTGAAAAACTGTTTTTT	CASTRGPEKLFF
many	TRBV11-2	.	TRBJ2-7	TGTGCCAGCAGCTTGGTTGGGCCGCAGCAGTACTTC	CASSLVGPQQYF
many	TRBV28	.	TRBJ2-3	TGTGCCAGCAGTTGGGAGATTACGCAGTATTTT	CASSWEITQYF
.	TRBV9	.	TRBJ2-2	TGTGCCAGCAGCGGACAGAGCGGTGGGAGGGAGCTGTTTTTT	CASSGQSGGRELFF
many	TRBV11-2	.	TRBJ1-4	TGTGCCAGCAGCCAAAGACGCTTCACGAGCGGGGATACTAATGAAAAACTGTTTTTT	CASSQRRFTSGDTNEKLFF
.	TRBV20-1	.	TRBJ2-3	TGCAGTGCTAGAGACTCGGGCAGAAGCACAGATACGCAGTATTTT	CSARDSGRSTDTQYF